These 10 T cell receptor beta chains came from one sample sequenced in a study of T cell repertoires in cytomegalovirus infection. TCRdb re-called the reads through MiXCR, storing one row per CDR3 protein. Of hundreds of thousands of distinct CDR3 sequences listed, about 39% were seen once; the top ten hold around two fifths. These receptors' antigens are unknown. The sample in question was cultured PBMCs, obtained from culture after CMV antigen stimulation. The receptors shown here come from a human donor in good health (CMV status not recorded). Some clones in this sample may be carry-over from other donors' samples.

This clonotype was counted a few times. The V call is TRBV7-8, the J call TRBJ1-6; no firm D call. The CDR3 extends over 15 amino acids. Per the germline V gene, CDR1 is SGHVS and CDR2 is FQNEAQ. Trimming removed 3 bases from V and 9 bases from J, with 15 bases in between. CDR3 sequence reads: CASSLDSLAGSPLHF. CDR3 DNA: TGTGCCAGCAGCTTGGATAGCCTCGCCGGTTCACCCCTCCACTTT.

The chain recombines TRBV6-6 with TRBJ2-1; 7 bases fit TRBD1. V lost 6 bases, J lost 2 bases, and 7 bases stayed unmatched. This CDR3 is built from 15 residues. The germline CDR1 and CDR2 sequences are MNHNY and SVGAGI (reference sequence). CDR3 region: CASSRDSSTYNEQFF. In DNA, the CDR3 is TGTGCCAGCAGCCGGGACAGCTCTACCTACAATGAGCAGTTCTTC.

In this sample, this clonotype turned up a few times. The J gene is TRBJ2-4, the V gene TRBV6-2 or TRBV6-3, with D perhaps assigned TRBD1 or TRBD2 (5 bases each). V gave up 0 bases and J gave up 0 bases, with 21 bases separating them. The CDR3 is 20 amino acids. Germline CDR1 reads MNHEY; CDR2 reads SVGEGT. The CDR3 loop is CASSYSSGPGPILAKNIQYF. The CDR3 DNA is TGTGCCAGCAGTTACTCGAGTGGTCCGGGACCGATATTAGCCAAAAACATTCAGTACTTC.

Concerning this clonotype: One junction end does not reproduce the germline sequence, and a read error may be involved. The CDR3 reads CANSLGGGNRNNEQFF. The CDR3 region has the DNA TGTGCCAACAGCTTAGGTGGCGGGAACCGGAACAATGAGCAGTTCTTC. The genes are TRBV7-9 and TRBJ2-1; maybe TRBD2 (6 bases). Germline CDR1 reads SEHNR; CDR2 reads FQNEAQ (reference sequence). This CDR3 is 16 amino acids long. The entire variable domain, with the rest obtained from reference TRBV7-9 and TRBJ2-1, is as follows: DTGVSQNPRHKITKRGQNVTFRCDPISEHNRLYWYRQTLGQGPEFLTYFQNEAQLEKSRLLSDRFSAERPKGSFSTLEIQRTEQGDSAMYLCANSLGGGNRNNEQFFGPGTRLTVL.

This clonotype was counted between two and nine times. The J gene is TRBJ2-5, the V gene TRBV7-4, with no clear D. CDR1 is SGHVT and CDR2 is SQSDAQ in the germline V gene. V was pared by 3 bases and J by 5 bases, with 13 bases between. The CDR3 has 14 amino acids. The CDR3, as DNA: TGTGCCAGCAGCTTCCCCCGGGCTTCGGAGACCCAGTACTTC. This sequence encodes CASSFPRASETQYF.

The genes are TRBV10-3 and TRBJ2-3; 8 bases are a match to TRBD1. This CDR3 spans 14 amino acids. The germline V gene encodes CDR1 ENHRY and CDR2 SYGVKD. Trimming removed 6 bases from V and 3 bases from J; junction bases left unmatched: 5. DNA for the CDR3: TGTGCCATCAGGCCGGGACAGGCGACAGATACGCAGTATTTT. This encodes CAIRPGQATDTQYF.

The CDR3 DNA reads TGTGCCAGCAGGCGCGCTGGACTAGCCTCCACCGGGGAGCTGTTTTTT. As protein: CASRRAGLASTGELFF. The V and J genes are TRBV7-2 and TRBJ2-2, with 8 nucleotides matching TRBD2. Germline V gene sequence: CDR1 SGHTA, CDR2 FQGNSA. V was pared by 6 bases and J by 4 bases, with 10 bases of the junction left unmatched. The CDR3 has 16 residues.

J is TRBJ2-5 and V is TRBV7-4; 14 bases fit TRBD2. With 5 bases clipped from V and 4 bases from J, the junction kept 6 bases outside the gene matches. Germline lookup yields CDR1 SGHVT and CDR2 SQSDAQ. CDR3 length: 16 amino acids. The CDR3 reads CASSKGLAGETETQYF. The CDR3 region has the DNA TGTGCCAGCAGCAAGGGACTAGCGGGAGAAACAGAGACCCAGTACTTC.

This rearrangement joins TRBV6-2 or TRBV6-3 to TRBJ2-7; D is perhaps TRBD1 (6 bases). The CDR3 is made up of 14 amino acids. Trimming stripped 9 bases from V and 4 bases from J, with 19 bases between. Looked up from germline, CDR1 is MNHEY and CDR2 is SVGEGT. The CDR3 sequence is CASTPRARGYEQYF. The CDR3, as DNA: TGTGCCAGTACCCCCCGGGCCAGGGGTTACGAGCAGTACTTC.

The V gene is TRBV28, the J gene TRBJ1-5, with a weak D call TRBD1 (6 bases). Germline V lookup: CDR1 MDHEN, CDR2 SYDVKM. V was clipped by 0 bases and J by 7 bases, with 16 bases between them. This CDR3 has 16 amino acids. The CDR3 loop is CASSLWAGANVQPQHF. CDR3 bases: TGTGCCAGCAGTTTATGGGCAGGGGCAAACGTCCAGCCCCAGCATTTT.